A single sample is the source of the 25 T cell receptor beta chains below, sequenced in a study of blood T cell repertoires in COVID-19. Only in-frame clones appear in the TCRdb table, and some are missing; sequencing was by immunoSEQ multiplex PCR. The table has 250,000 or so clones, around 90% seen once. The sample taken for sequencing was PBMCs or T cells enriched from blood (not recorded which). The receptors derive from a woman aged 40 to 50 who had been exposed to COVID-19.

The chain is built from TRBV6-5 and TRBJ2-5, with D maybe TRBD1 (5 bases). The CDR3 has 14 residues. V lost 6 bases to trimming and J lost 2 bases, with 13 bases between them. Germline-derived CDR1 and CDR2 are MNHEY and SVGAGI. CDR3 sequence reads: CASSYQGSQETQYF. The DNA for the CDR3 is TGTGCCAGCAGCTATCAGGGCTCTCAAGAGACCCAGTACTTC.

The chain joins TRBV5-1 to TRBJ1-1, with 7 bases matching TRBD1. Germline CDR1 reads SGHRS; CDR2 reads YFSETQ. Trimming removed 0 bases from V and 8 bases from J; junction bases left unmatched: 1. The CDR3 loop spans 12 amino acids. CDR3 DNA: TGCGCCAGCAGCTTGGGGACAGGCGAAGCTTTCTTT. Protein sequence: CASSLGTGEAFF.

The sample holds a few counts of this clone. The chain combines TRBV5-1 with TRBJ2-5; 9 bases map to TRBD2. The CDR3 extends over 16 amino acids. The germline V gene encodes CDR1 SGHRS and CDR2 YFSETQ. The V gene end was trimmed by 0 bases and the J gene end by 4 bases; junction bases not matched to a gene: 7. The CDR3 is CASSLEGRGGPETQYF. CDR3 DNA: TGCGCCAGCAGCTTGGAGGGGCGGGGGGGCCCAGAGACCCAGTACTTC.

V and J are TRBV10-3 and TRBJ2-3, with D tentatively TRBD1 (6 bases). The CDR3 loop spans 15 amino acids. V was trimmed by 7 bases and J by 0 bases, leaving 14 bases between them. Looked up from germline, CDR1 is ENHRY and CDR2 is SYGVKD. CDR3 nucleotides: TGTGCCATCAACTCAGGGGTGACTAGCACAGATACGCAGTATTTT. Translation: CAINSGVTSTDTQYF.

The chain employs TRBV19 and TRBJ1-2; no definite D call. The germline V gene encodes CDR1 LNHDA and CDR2 SQIVND (reference sequence). The CDR3 totals 11 residues. Trimming removed 7 bases from V and 1 base from J, with 4 bases in between. The CDR3 DNA reads TGTGCCAGTAACAATAACTATGGCTACACCTTC. Its protein is CASNNNYGYTF.

V and J are TRBV3-1 (or the pseudogene TRBV3-2) and TRBJ2-1; 7 nucleotides line up with TRBD1. In germline, CDR1 is LGHDT, CDR2 YNNKEL (reference sequence). The CDR3 totals 15 residues. The trim removed 3 bases at V and 2 bases at J, leaving 4 bases unmatched. The DNA for the CDR3 is TGTGCCAGCAGCCAGCGGACAGGTACCTACAATGAGCAGTTCTTC. Its protein is CASSQRTGTYNEQFF.

This clone was counted once. This rearrangement joins TRBV27 to TRBJ2-7; TRBD1 matches at 8 bases. This CDR3 has 14 residues. Unmatched junction bases numbered 4, after V lost 4 bases and J lost 2 bases. The V gene's germline CDR1 is MNHEY and CDR2 SMNVEV (reference sequence). CDR3 DNA: TGTGCCAGCAGTTACAGACAGGGGCCCTACGAGCAGTACGTC. Its protein is CASSYRQGPYEQYV.

J is TRBJ2-5 and V is TRBV5-1; no clear D. Germline CDR1 SGHRS, CDR2 YFSETQ. The CDR3 runs to 14 residues. The germline V and J ends were trimmed by 0 bases and 2 bases, with 8 bases remaining between them. Here the CDR3 reads CASSLAGNQETQYF. CDR3 nucleotide sequence: TGCGCCAGCAGCTTGGCGGGTAATCAAGAGACCCAGTACTTC.

This chain links TRBV4-3 with TRBJ1-4; D is perhaps TRBD1 (6 bases). Trimming left V 8 bases short and J 8 bases short, with 12 bases between. Germline assignment: CDR1 LGHNA and CDR2 YSLEER. The CDR3 runs 12 residues. The CDR3 DNA reads as TGCGCCAGCGGGGGACAAGGAGAAAAACTGTTTTTT. Its protein is CASGGQGEKLFF.

This chain uses TRBV28 with TRBJ2-7, with D perhaps TRBD2 (5 bases). Germline assignment: CDR1 MDHEN and CDR2 SYDVKM. V lost 6 bases, J lost 3 bases, and 15 bases lay in between. The CDR3 totals 14 residues. CDR3 DNA: TGTGCCAGCAGCCCCGGAGGTAAACACTACGAGCAGTACGTC. Translating it yields CASSPGGKHYEQYV.

This sequence joins TRBV19 and TRBJ2-3; 10 positions match TRBD1. V shed 2 bases and J 2 bases; nucleotides not matched to a gene: 4. The CDR3 has 16 amino acids. Germline V gene sequence: CDR1 LNHDA, CDR2 SQIVND (reference sequence). CDR3 region: CASSILGTGDTDTQYF. In DNA, the CDR3 is TGTGCCAGTAGTATACTGGGGACAGGGGACACAGATACGCAGTATTTT.

The rearrangement links TRBV5-1 to TRBJ2-1; D is ambiguous. The germline gives CDR1 SGHRS, CDR2 YFSETQ. V lost 6 bases to trimming and J lost 4 bases, with 17 bases between them. The CDR3 is made up of 15 amino acids. The DNA of the CDR3 is TGCGCCAGCACTCCCCTAGACTTTTTTTACAATGAGCAGTTCTTC. Translation gives CASTPLDFFYNEQFF.

The gene calls are TRBV4-3 and TRBJ2-6; no reliable D call. Trimming removed 0 bases at V and 0 bases at J, with 3 bases between. Germline values: CDR1 LGHNA, CDR2 YSLEER. CDR3 length: 15 amino acids. The CDR3 protein is CASSQDGSGANVLTF. CDR3 bases: TGCGCCAGCAGCCAAGACGGCTCTGGGGCCAACGTCCTGACTTTC.

This sequence joins TRBV27 and TRBJ2-1, with 13 nucleotides matching TRBD2. The CDR3 is 15 residues long. Germline CDR1 MNHEY, CDR2 SMNVEV (reference sequence). Trimming took 0 bases from V and 7 from J; bases not matched to a gene: 0. CDR3 sequence (DNA): TGTGCCAGCAGTTTATCGACTAGCGGGGGGAATGAGCAGTTCTTC. Translation gives CASSLSTSGGNEQFF.

The chain is built from TRBV18 and TRBJ2-5; D might be TRBD1 (6 bases). The V end was cut by 2 bases, the J end by 4 bases, with 8 bases between. Germline V lookup: CDR1 KGHSH, CDR2 LQKENI. The CDR3 has 13 residues. This chain's CDR3 is CASSPSRGETQYF. The CDR3 nucleotides are TGTGCCAGCTCACCAAGCAGGGGAGAGACCCAGTACTTC.

The sample holds one count of this clone. The chain has TRBV7-2 and TRBJ2-3, with D perhaps TRBD2 (5 bases). The CDR3 extends over 14 amino acids. V lost 5 bases, J lost 0 bases, and 9 bases lay in between. CDR1 is SGHTA and CDR2 is FQGNSA in the germline V gene. In nucleotides, the CDR3 is TGTGCCAGCAGCCCGGAGGCCAGCACAGATACGCAGTATTTT. Protein: CASSPEASTDTQYF.

This clone was counted ten times or more. This chain links TRBV7-8 with TRBJ2-1; no firm D call. The CDR3 is made up of 13 amino acids. V was trimmed by 5 bases and J by 8 bases, leaving 13 bases between them. CDR1 and CDR2 from the germline V gene are SGHVS and FQNEAQ. The CDR3 region has the DNA TGTGCCAGCAGCCCCCCTAAGCAGGATGAGCAGTTCTTC. Translation gives CASSPPKQDEQFF.

The chain carries TRBV12-5 and TRBJ2-1; 8 positions match TRBD1. The CDR3 runs to 13 residues. The V gene's germline CDR1 is LGHNT and CDR2 FRNRAP. The trim removed 1 base at V and 15 bases at J, leaving 8 bases unmatched. This CDR3 is CASGLGGDRLSFF. CDR3 DNA sequence: TGTGCTAGTGGTTTGGGCGGGGACAGGTTATCGTTCTTC.

The V call is TRBV7-2, the J call TRBJ1-3, with D possibly matching TRBD1 (6 bases). CDR1 SGHTA and CDR2 FQGNSA come from the germline V gene. The CDR3 runs to 14 residues. The germline V and J ends were trimmed by 7 bases and 4 bases, with 14 bases remaining between them. CDR3: CASTEPQGGNTIYF. Here the CDR3 DNA reads TGTGCCAGCACCGAACCCCAGGGGGGAAACACCATATATTTT.

V is TRBV4-1 and J is TRBJ1-6; 9 nucleotides match TRBD1. The germline gives CDR1 MGHRA, CDR2 YSYEKL. The CDR3 covers 16 residues. V shed 1 base, J shed 13 bases, and the junction held 11 bases outside the gene matches. CDR3 DNA: TGCGCCAGCAGCCAAGTTGGGCGGGACAGGGACCAGCCCCTCCACTTT. Encoded protein: CASSQVGRDRDQPLHF.

The rearrangement joins TRBV5-1 to TRBJ2-4; D ambiguous. The CDR3 has 15 residues. V shed 0 bases and J shed 0 bases, with 7 bases lying between them. CDR1 and CDR2 (germline): SGHRS, YFSETQ. The CDR3: CASSLDVLAKNIQYF. In DNA, the CDR3 is TGCGCCAGCAGCTTGGATGTTCTAGCCAAAAACATTCAGTACTTC.

The chain carries TRBV6-2 or TRBV6-3 and TRBJ1-5, with TRBD1 identical over 10 bases. This CDR3 has 15 residues. Germline CDR1 MNHEY, CDR2 SVGEGT. V shed 4 bases, J shed 6 bases, and the junction held 6 bases outside the gene matches. This CDR3 is CASSWDRGTIQPQHF. Here the CDR3 DNA reads TGTGCCAGCAGTTGGGACAGGGGCACCATTCAGCCCCAGCATTTT.

This clone showed up just once. V usage is TRBV6-5 and J usage is TRBJ1-2; TRBD1 matches at 9 bases. V shed 5 bases and J 7 bases; nucleotides not matched to a gene: 5. The CDR3 is 13 amino acids. CDR1 is MNHEY, CDR2 SVGAGI, per germline. CDR3 nucleotides: TGTGCCAGCAGTCGGGACAGGGTCGGTGGCTACACCTTC. Amino acids: CASSRDRVGGYTF.

The CDR3 region is CASSAPGTDEKLFF. DNA for the CDR3: TGTGCCAGCAGTGCCCCGGGAACGGATGAAAAACTGTTTTTT. The rearrangement links TRBV6-2 or TRBV6-3 to TRBJ1-4; no firm D call. With 5 bases removed from V and 6 bases from J, the gap between germline ends came to 13 bases. This CDR3 is built from 14 residues. Looked up from germline, CDR1 is MNHEY and CDR2 is SVGEGT.

This chain connects TRBV27 to TRBJ1-5; 9 bases are a match to TRBD1. Germline V CDR1 and CDR2: MNHEY, SMNVEV (reference sequence). CDR3 length equals 16 residues. The V and J ends lost 1 base and 6 bases, in that order; junction bases with no gene match: 7. CDR3 DNA: TGTGCCAGCAGTTTATACGCTGGGACAGGGTTTCAGCCCCAGCATTTT. Translating it yields CASSLYAGTGFQPQHF.